This TCR beta chain was captured in a study of blood T cell repertoires in COVID-19. On the study more broadly: Recovered status applied to Cohort 3 donors who had two consecutive negative PCRs. It also applied to those with clearance or with symptom resolution.

Germline CDR1 is KGHSH and CDR2 is LQKENI. The CDR3 contains 15 residues. V trimming: 5 bases; J trimming: 3 bases; junction bases outside the gene matches: 6. Authors' data handling: The authors estimated nucleated cell counts from reference gene primer amplification. Assay: immunoSEQ multiplex PCR; the TCRdb copy retains only in-frame clones and omits some. V and J calls plus clone size are reproduced from that table; the DNA served to infer D and trimming. The data contain approximately 360,000 clones, around 87% of them singletons. Clinical history reported by participants formed the basis on which cohorts were assigned. This clone appeared once.

The material sequenced was PBMCs or T cells enriched from blood (not recorded which). The sequence derives from a man aged 40-49 years in a cohort exposed to, infected with or recovered from COVID-19 (not recorded which). The chain recombines TRBV18 with TRBJ1-3; the match to TRBD1 covers 8 bases. CDR3: CASSSDRAFGNTIYF. For the CDR3, the DNA is TGTGCCAGCTCATCGGACAGGGCTTTTGGAAACACCATATATTTT.